This T cell receptor (beta chain) came from a study of cytomegalovirus exposure and HLA in healthy donors. Study-wide context: One earlier analysis, a look at about 179 million T cells, found fewer than 140 million unique TCR beta sequences. Study-level results: Certain sequence variants were highly shared and formed a cluster, and this cluster was likely a sequencing artifact.

CDR3 size: 15 residues. CDR1 SGHRS and CDR2 YFSETQ come from the germline V gene. Trimming took off 0 bases at V and 2 bases at J, with 9 bases between the two ends. With 60 Vbeta and 13 Jbeta primers, the PCR was carried out. Method: immunoSEQ multiplex PCR; TCRdb's copy keeps in-frame clones and lacks some. Of 160,000 or so clones listed, roughly 78% are singletons. This clone was observed a handful of times. Its antigen is unidentified. The sequenced sample was PBMCs. This clonotype was obtained from a woman in her forties in good health and CMV-seronegative. This chain connects TRBV5-1 to TRBJ1-5; possible D gene TRBD1, 6 bases. CDR3 coding DNA: TGCGCCAGCAGCTTGGAAGGGGGAGGCAATCAGCCCCAGCATTTT. This codes for CASSLEGGGNQPQHF. Based on the CDR3 plus reference TRBV5-1 and TRBJ1-5, the full variable domain is KAGVTQTPRYLIKTRGQQVTLSCSPISGHRSVSWYQQTPGQGLQFLFEYFSETQRNKGNFPGRFSGRQFSNSRSEMNVSTLELGDSALYLCASSLEGGGNQPQHFGDGTRLSIL.